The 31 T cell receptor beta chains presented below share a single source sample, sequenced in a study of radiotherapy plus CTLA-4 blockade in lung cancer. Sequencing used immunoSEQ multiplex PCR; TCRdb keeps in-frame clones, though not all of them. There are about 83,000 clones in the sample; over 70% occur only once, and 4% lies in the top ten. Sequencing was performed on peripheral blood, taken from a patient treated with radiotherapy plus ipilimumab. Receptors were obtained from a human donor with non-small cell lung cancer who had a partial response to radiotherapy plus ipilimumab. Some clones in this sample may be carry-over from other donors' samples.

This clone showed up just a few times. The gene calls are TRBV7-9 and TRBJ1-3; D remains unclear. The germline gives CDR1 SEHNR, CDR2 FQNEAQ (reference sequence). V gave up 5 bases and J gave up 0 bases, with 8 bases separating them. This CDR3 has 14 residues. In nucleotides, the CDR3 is TGTGCCAGCAGCGCCAGGTTCTCTGGAAACACCATATATTTT. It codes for CASSARFSGNTIYF.

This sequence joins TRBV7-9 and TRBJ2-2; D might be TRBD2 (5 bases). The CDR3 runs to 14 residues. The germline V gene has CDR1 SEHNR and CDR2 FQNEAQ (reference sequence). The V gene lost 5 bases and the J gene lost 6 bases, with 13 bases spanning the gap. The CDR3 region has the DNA TGTGCCAGCAGCCCGAGGGCCCCTGCCGGGGAGCTGTTTTTT. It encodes CASSPRAPAGELFF.

CDR3 in DNA: TGTGCCAGCAGCACTGGACTAGCGGGAGGCTTACACACCGGGGAGCTGTTTTTT. Its translation: CASSTGLAGGLHTGELFF. The chain links TRBV28 to TRBJ2-2, with 14 bases fitting TRBD2. Trimming at V came to 6 bases and at J to 3 bases, leaving 9 bases not matched to a gene. This CDR3 spans 18 amino acids. Per the germline V gene, CDR1 is MDHEN and CDR2 is SYDVKM.

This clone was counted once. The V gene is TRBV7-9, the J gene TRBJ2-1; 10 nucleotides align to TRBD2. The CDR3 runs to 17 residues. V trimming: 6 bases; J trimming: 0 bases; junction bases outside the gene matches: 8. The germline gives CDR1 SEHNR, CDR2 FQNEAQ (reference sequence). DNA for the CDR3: TGTGCCAGCAGACTACTAGCGGGGACGAGCTCCTACAATGAGCAGTTCTTC. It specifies CASRLLAGTSSYNEQFF.

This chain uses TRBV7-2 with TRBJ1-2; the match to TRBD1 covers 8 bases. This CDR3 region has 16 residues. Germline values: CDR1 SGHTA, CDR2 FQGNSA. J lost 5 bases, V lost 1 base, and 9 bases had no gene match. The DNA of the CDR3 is TGTGCCAGCAGCTTAGGTGGGGCAGGGGGCCGGTATGGCTACACCTTC. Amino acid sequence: CASSLGGAGGRYGYTF. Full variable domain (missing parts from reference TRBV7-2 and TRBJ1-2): GAGVSQSPSNKVTEKGKDVELRCDPISGHTALYWYRQSLGQGLEFLIYFQGNSAPDKSGLPSDRFSAERTGGSVSTLTIQRTQQEDSAVYLCASSLGGAGGRYGYTFGSGTRLTVV.

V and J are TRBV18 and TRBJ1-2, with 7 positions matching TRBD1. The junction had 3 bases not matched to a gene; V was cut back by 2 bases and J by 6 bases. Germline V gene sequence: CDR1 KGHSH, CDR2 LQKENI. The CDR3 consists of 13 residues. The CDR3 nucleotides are TGTGCCAGCTCACCAGACAGGGATAATGGCTACACCTTC. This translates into CASSPDRDNGYTF. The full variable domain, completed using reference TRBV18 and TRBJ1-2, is NAGVMQNPRHLVRRRGQEARLRCSPMKGHSHVYWYRQLPEEGLKFMVYLQKENIIDESGMPKERFSAEFPKEGPSILRIQQVVRGDSAAYFCASSPDRDNGYTFGSGTRLTVV.

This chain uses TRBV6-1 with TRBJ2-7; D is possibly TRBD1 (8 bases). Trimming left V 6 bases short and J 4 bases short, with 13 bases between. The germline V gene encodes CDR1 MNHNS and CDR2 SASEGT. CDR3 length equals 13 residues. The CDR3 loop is CASSNRGGYEQYF. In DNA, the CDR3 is TGTGCCAGCAGCAACAGGGGGGGGTACGAGCAGTACTTC.

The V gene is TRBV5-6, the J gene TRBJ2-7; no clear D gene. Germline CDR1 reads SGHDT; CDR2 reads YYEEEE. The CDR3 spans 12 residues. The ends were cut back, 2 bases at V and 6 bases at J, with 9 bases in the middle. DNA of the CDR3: TGTGCCAGCAGCTTTAGTGTCCTCGAGCAGTACTTC. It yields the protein CASSFSVLEQYF.

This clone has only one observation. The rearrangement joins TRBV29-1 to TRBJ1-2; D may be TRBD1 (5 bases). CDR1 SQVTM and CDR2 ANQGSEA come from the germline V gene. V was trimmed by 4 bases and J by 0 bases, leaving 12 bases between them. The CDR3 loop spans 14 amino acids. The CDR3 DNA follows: TGCAGCGTTGTGCTTCAGACAGCTAACTATGGCTACACCTTC. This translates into CSVVLQTANYGYTF.

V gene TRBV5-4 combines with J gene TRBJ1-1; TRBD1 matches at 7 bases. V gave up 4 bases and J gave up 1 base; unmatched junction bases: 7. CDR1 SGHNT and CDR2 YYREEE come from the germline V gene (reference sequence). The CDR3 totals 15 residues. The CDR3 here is CASSPERTGNTEAFF. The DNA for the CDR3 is TGTGCCAGCAGCCCGGAGCGGACAGGGAACACTGAAGCTTTCTTT.

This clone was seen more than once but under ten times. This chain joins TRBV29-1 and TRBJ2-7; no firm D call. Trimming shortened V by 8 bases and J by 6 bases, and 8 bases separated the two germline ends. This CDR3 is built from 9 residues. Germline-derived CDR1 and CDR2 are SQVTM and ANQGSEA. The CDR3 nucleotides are TGCAGCCCCCCCTCCGAGCAGTACTTC. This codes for CSPPSEQYF.

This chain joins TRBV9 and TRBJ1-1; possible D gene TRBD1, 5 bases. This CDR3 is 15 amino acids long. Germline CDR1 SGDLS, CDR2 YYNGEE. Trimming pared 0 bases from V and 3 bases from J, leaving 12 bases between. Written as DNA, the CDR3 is TGTGCCAGCAGCGTAGAAGGAGGGGTTTACACTGAAGCTTTCTTT. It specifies CASSVEGGVYTEAFF. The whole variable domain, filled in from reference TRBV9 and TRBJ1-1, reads DSGVTQTPKHLITATGQRVTLRCSPRSGDLSVYWYQQSLDQGLQFLIQYYNGEERAKGNILERFSAQQFPDLHSELNLSSLELGDSALYFCASSVEGGVYTEAFFGQGTRLTVV.

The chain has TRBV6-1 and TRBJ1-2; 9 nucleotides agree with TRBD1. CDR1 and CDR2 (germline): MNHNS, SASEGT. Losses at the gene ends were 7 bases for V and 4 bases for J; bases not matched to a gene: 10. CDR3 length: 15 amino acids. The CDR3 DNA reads TGTGCCAGCAAAACCTCCGGGACAGGGCTCTATGGCTACACCTTC. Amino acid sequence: CASKTSGTGLYGYTF.

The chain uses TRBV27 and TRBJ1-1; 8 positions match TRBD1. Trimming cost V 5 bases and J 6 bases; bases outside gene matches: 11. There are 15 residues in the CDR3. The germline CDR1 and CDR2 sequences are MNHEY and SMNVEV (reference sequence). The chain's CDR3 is CASSPWTGMRAEAFF. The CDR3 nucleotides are TGTGCCAGCAGTCCTTGGACAGGGATGAGGGCTGAAGCTTTCTTT.

CDR3 DNA: TGTGCCTGGAGTAACAGCTATGGCTACACCTTC. Translation: CAWSNSYGYTF. The chain recombines TRBV30 with TRBJ1-2; no firm D call. Germline loops: CDR1 GTSNPN, CDR2 SVGIG (reference sequence). Deletions cut 2 bases from V and 4 bases from J, with 5 bases between. The CDR3 spans 11 residues.

The CDR3 DNA follows: TGTGCCAGTAGTATAGATCCGGGACTAGCGGGGCACATTCAGTACTTC. Its protein is CASSIDPGLAGHIQYF. This chain connects TRBV19 to TRBJ2-4; 13 bases match TRBD2. CDR1 is LNHDA, CDR2 SQIVND, per germline (reference sequence). This CDR3 is 16 amino acids long. J was trimmed by 8 bases and V by 0 bases; bases with no gene match: 4.

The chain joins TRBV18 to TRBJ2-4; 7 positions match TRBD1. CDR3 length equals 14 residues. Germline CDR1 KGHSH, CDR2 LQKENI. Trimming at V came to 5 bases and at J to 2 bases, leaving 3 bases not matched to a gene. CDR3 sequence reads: CASSIQGTKNIQYF. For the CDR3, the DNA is TGTGCCAGCTCAATACAGGGGACCAAAAACATTCAGTACTTC. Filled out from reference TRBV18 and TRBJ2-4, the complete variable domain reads NAGVMQNPRHLVRRRGQEARLRCSPMKGHSHVYWYRQLPEEGLKFMVYLQKENIIDESGMPKERFSAEFPKEGPSILRIQQVVRGDSAAYFCASSIQGTKNIQYFGAGTRLSVL.

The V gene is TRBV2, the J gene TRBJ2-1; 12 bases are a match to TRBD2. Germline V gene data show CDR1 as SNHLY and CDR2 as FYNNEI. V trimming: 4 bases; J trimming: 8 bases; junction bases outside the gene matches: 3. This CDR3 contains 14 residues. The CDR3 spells CASSGLAGGDEQFF. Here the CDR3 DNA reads TGTGCCAGCAGTGGGCTAGCGGGAGGGGATGAGCAGTTCTTC.

The CDR3 protein is CASKGQSSSYEQYF. The CDR3 region has the DNA TGTGCCAGCAAGGGACAGTCGAGCTCCTACGAGCAGTACTTC. The chain couples TRBV6-5 to TRBJ2-7; 7 bases agree with TRBD1. CDR3 size: 14 residues. In germline, CDR1 is MNHEY, CDR2 SVGAGI. V dropped 7 bases and J dropped 0; count of bases not matched to a gene: 6.

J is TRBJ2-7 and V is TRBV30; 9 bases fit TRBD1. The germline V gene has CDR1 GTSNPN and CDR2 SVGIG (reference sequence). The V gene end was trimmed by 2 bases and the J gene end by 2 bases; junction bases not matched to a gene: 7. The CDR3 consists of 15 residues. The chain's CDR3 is CAWSPGTGTTYEQYF. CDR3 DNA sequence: TGTGCCTGGAGTCCCGGGACAGGGACTACCTACGAGCAGTACTTC.

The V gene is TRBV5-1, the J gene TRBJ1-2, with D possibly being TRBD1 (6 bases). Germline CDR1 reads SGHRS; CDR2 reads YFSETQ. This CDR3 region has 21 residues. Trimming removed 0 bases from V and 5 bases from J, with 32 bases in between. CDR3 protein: CASSLAGRGGRGPSRGYGYTF. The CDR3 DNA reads TGCGCCAGCAGCTTGGCGGGCCGGGGGGGCCGGGGGCCTTCCAGAGGATATGGCTACACCTTC.

CDR3 DNA: TGTGCCAGCAGACGGGGGGCCAACTCACCCCTCCACTTT. It codes for CASRRGANSPLHF. The V call is TRBV27, the J call TRBJ1-6; possible D gene TRBD1, 6 bases. Germline V gene sequence: CDR1 MNHEY, CDR2 SMNVEV (reference sequence). V was cut by 6 bases and J by 10 bases, with 13 bases left in between. The CDR3 runs 13 residues.

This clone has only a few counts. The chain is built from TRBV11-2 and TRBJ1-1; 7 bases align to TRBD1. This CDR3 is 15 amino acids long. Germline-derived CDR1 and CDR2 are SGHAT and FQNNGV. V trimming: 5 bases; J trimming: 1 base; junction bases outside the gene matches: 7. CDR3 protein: CASSTGQARNTEAFF. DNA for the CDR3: TGTGCCAGCAGCACAGGACAGGCCAGGAACACTGAAGCTTTCTTT.

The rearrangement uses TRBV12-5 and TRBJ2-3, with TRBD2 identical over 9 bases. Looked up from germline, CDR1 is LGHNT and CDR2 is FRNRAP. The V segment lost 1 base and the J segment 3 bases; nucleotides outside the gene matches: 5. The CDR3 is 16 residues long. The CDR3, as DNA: TGTGCTAGTGGTTTGGGCGTGACTAGCGGAACAGATACGCAGTATTTT. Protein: CASGLGVTSGTDTQYF.

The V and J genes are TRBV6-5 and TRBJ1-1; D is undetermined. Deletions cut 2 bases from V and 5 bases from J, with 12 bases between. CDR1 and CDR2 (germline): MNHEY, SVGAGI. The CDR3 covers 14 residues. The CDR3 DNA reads TGTGCCAGCAGTTACCAGCTGGGAGGAACTGAAGCTTTCTTT. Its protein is CASSYQLGGTEAFF.

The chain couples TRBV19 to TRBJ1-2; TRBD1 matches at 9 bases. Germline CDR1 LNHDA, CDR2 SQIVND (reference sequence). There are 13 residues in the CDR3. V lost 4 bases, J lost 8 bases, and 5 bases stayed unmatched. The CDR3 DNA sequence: TGTGCCAGTAGTAGGACAGGGGCGGACGGCTACACCTTC. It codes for CASSRTGADGYTF.

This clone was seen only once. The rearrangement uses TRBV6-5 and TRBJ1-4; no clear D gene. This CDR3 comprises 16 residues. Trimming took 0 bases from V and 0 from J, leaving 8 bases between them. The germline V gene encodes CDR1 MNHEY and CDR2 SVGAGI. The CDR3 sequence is CASSYSGRPTNEKLFF. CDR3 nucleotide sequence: TGTGCCAGCAGTTACTCGGGCAGACCAACTAATGAAAAACTGTTTTTT.

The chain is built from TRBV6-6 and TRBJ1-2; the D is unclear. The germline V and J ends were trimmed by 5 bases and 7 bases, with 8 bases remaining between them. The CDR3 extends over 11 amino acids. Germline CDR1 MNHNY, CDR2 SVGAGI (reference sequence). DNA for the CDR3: TGTGCCAGCAGTGCTAGAGGTGGCTACACCTTC. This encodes CASSARGGYTF.

CDR3 sequence: CASSYTSDSPPLHF. CDR3 bases: TGTGCCAGCAGTTACACTTCGGACAGCCCACCCCTCCACTTT. The chain has TRBV7-2 and TRBJ1-6, with D tentatively TRBD1 (6 bases). The CDR3 totals 14 residues. The germline V gene encodes CDR1 SGHTA and CDR2 FQGNSA. The germline V and J ends were trimmed by 6 bases and 11 bases, with 17 bases remaining between them.

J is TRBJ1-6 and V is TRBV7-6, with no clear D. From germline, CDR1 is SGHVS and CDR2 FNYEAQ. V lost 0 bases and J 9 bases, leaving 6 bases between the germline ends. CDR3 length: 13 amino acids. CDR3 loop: CASSLAGSSPLHF. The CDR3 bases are TGTGCCAGCAGCTTAGCGGGGAGTTCACCCCTCCACTTT.

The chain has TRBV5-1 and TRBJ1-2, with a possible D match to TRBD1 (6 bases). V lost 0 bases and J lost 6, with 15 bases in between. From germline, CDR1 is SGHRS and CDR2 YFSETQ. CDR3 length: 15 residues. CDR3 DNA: TGCGCCAGCAGCTTGGAGGGGGGGCTAATCGATGGCTACACCTTC. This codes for CASSLEGGLIDGYTF.